This T cell receptor beta chain originates from a study of blood T cell repertoires in COVID-19. Profiling relied on immunoSEQ multiplex PCR, and the TCRdb table lists in-frame clones only, not all of them. The sample holds 200,000 to 250,000 clones, 88% seen once. Specimen: peripheral blood. This receptor was identified in a woman aged 55 to 70 with acute or convalescent COVID-19.

Written as DNA, the CDR3 is TGTGCCAGCAGTAACCTGCGGGCCAGCTCCTACGAGCAGTACTTC. Protein sequence: CASSNLRASSYEQYF. The chain is built from TRBV6-2 or TRBV6-3 and TRBJ2-7; D is perhaps TRBD2 (5 bases). CDR1 is MNHEY, CDR2 SVGEGT, per germline. This CDR3 region has 15 residues. V gave up 5 bases and J gave up 0 bases, with 14 bases separating them.